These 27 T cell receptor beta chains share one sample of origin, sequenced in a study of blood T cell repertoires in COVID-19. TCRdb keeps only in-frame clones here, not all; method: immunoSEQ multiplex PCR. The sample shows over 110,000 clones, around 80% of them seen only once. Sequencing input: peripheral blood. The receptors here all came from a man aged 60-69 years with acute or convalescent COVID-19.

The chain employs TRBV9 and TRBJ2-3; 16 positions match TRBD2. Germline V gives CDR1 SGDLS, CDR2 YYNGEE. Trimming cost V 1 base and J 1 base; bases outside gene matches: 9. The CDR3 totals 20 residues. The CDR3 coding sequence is TGTGCCAGCAGCGTAACCCAAGGGGGGACTAGCGGGAGGGGCACAGATACGCAGTATTTT. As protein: CASSVTQGGTSGRGTDTQYF.

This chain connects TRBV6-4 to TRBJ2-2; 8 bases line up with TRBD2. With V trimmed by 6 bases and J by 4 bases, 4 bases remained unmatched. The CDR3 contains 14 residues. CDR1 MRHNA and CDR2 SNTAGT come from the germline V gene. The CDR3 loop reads CASRRGAVTGELFF. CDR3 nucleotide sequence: TGTGCCAGCAGGCGGGGGGCGGTCACCGGGGAGCTGTTTTTT.

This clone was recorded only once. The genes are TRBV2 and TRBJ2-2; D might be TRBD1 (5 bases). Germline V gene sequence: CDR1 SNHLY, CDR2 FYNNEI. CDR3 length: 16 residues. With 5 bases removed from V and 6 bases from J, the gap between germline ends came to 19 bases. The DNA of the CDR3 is TGTGCCAGCAGTTGGGGCAGTTCCAACCCCGCCGGGGAGCTGTTTTTT. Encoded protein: CASSWGSSNPAGELFF. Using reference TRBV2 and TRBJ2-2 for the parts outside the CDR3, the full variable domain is EPEVTQTPSHQVTQMGQEVILRCVPISNHLYFYWYRQILGQKVEFLVSFYNNEISEKSEIFDDQFSVERPDGSNFTLKIRSTKLEDSAMYFCASSWGSSNPAGELFFGEGSRLTVL.

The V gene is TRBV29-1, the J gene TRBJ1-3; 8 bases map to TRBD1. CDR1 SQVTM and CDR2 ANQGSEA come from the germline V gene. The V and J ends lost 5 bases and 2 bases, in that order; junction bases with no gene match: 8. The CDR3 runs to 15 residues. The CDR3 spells CSVNARQGTGNTIYF. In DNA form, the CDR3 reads TGCAGCGTTAACGCCCGACAGGGGACTGGAAACACCATATATTTT.

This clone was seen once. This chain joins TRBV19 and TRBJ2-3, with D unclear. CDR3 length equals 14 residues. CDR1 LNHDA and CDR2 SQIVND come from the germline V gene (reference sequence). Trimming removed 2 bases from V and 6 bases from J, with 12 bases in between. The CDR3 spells CASSISPPLDTQYF. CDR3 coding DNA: TGTGCCAGTAGTATATCCCCCCCCCTGGATACGCAGTATTTT. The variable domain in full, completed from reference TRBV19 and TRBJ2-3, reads DGGITQSPKYLFRKEGQNVTLSCEQNLNHDAMYWYRQDPGQGLRLIYYSQIVNDFQKGDIAEGYSVSREKKESFPLTVTSAQKNPTAFYLCASSISPPLDTQYFGPGTRLTVL.

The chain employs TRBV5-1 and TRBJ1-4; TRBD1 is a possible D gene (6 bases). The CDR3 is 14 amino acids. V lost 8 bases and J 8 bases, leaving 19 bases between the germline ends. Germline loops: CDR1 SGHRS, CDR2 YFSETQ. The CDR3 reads CASASGEPAEKLFF. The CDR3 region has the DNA TGCGCCAGTGCCTCAGGGGAACCGGCGGAAAAACTGTTTTTT.

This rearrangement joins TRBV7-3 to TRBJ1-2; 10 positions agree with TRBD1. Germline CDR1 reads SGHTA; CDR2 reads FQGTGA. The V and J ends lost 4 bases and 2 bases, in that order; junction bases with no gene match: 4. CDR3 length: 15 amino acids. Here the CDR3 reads CASSSRTGGNYGYTF. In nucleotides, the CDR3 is TGTGCCAGCAGCTCCAGGACAGGGGGAAACTATGGCTACACCTTC.

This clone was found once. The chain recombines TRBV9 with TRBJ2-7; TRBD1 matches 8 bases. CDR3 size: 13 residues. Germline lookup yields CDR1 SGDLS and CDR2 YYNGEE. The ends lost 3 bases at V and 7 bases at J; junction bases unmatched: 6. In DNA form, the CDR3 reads TGTGCCAGCAGCGACGGGGACAGGCGGGAGCAGTACTTC. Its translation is CASSDGDRREQYF. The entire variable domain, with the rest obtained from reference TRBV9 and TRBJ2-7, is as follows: DSGVTQTPKHLITATGQRVTLRCSPRSGDLSVYWYQQSLDQGLQFLIQYYNGEERAKGNILERFSAQQFPDLHSELNLSSLELGDSALYFCASSDGDRREQYFGPGTRLTVT.

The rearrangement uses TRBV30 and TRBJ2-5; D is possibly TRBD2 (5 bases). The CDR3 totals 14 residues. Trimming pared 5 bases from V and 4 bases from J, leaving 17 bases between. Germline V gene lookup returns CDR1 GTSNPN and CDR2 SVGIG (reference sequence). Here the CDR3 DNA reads TGTGCCTGGGGCCCCCGGCGGGTGGGAGAGACCCAGTACTTC. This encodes CAWGPRRVGETQYF.

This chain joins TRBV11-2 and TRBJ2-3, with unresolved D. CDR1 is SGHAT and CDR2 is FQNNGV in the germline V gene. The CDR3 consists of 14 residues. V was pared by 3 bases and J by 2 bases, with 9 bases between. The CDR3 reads CASSLLQNTDTQYF. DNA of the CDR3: TGTGCCAGCAGCTTGTTACAGAACACAGATACGCAGTATTTT.

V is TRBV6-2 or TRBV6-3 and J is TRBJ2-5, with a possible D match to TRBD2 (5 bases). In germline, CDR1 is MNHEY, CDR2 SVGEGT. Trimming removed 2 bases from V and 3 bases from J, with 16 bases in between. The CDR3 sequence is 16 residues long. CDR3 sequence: CASSYGAARGEETQYF. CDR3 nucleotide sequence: TGTGCCAGCAGTTACGGAGCGGCCCGGGGAGAAGAGACCCAGTACTTC.

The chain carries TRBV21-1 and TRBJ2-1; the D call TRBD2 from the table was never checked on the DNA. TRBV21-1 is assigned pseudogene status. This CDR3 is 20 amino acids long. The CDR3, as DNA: TGTGCCAGCAGCAAACTTTTGGAGGGCTCACTGGGCTTGCGAAACAATGAGCAGTTCTTC. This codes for CASSKLLEGSLGLRNNEQFF.

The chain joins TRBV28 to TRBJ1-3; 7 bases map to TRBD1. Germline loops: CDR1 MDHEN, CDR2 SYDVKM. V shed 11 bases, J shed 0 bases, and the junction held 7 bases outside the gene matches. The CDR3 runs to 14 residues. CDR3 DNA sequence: TGTGCCGGCCGGACAGGCGGCTCTGGAAACACCATATATTTT. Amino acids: CAGRTGGSGNTIYF. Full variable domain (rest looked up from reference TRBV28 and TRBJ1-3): DVKVTQSSRYLVKRTGEKVFLECVQDMDHENMFWYRQDPGLGLRLIYFSYDVKMKEKGDIPEGYSVSREKKERFSLILESASTNQTSMYLCAGRTGGSGNTIYFGEGSWLTVV.

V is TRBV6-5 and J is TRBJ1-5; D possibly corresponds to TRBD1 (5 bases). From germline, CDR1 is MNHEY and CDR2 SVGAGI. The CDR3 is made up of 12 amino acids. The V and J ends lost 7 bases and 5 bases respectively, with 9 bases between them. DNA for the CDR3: TGTGCCAGCAACTTAGGGGATCAGCCCCAGCATTTT. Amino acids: CASNLGDQPQHF.

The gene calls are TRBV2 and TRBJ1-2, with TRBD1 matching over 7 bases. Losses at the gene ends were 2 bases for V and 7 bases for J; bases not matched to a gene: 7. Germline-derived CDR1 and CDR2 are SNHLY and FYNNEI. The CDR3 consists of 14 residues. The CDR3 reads CASSERGPGGGYTF. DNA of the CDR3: TGTGCCAGCAGTGAAAGGGGGCCCGGCGGTGGCTACACCTTC.

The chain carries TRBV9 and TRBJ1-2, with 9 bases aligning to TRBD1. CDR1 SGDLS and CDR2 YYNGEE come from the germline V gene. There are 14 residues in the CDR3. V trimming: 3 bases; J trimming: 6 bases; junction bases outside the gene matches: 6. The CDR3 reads CASSAGTGTNGYTF. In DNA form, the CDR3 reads TGTGCCAGCAGCGCCGGGACAGGGACTAATGGCTACACCTTC.

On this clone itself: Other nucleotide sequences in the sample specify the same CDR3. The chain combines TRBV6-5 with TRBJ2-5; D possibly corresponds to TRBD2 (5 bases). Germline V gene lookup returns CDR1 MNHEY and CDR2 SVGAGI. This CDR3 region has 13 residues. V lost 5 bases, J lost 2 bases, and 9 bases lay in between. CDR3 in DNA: TGTGCCAGCAGTCGGGATATACAAGAGACCCAGTACTTC. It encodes CASSRDIQETQYF.

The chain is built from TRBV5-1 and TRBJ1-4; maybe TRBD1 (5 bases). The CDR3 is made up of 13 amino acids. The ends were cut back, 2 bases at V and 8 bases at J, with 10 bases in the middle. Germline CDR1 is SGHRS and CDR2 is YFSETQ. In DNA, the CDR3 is TGCGCCAGCAGCTTAAGGGGTGGGGAAAAACTGTTTTTT. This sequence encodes CASSLRGGEKLFF.

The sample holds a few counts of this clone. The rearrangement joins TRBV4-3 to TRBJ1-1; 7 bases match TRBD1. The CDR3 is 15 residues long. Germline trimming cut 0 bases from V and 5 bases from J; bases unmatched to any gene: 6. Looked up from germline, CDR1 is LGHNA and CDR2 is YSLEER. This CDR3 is CASSQENRGSTEAFF. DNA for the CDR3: TGCGCCAGCAGCCAAGAGAACAGGGGAAGTACTGAAGCTTTCTTT.

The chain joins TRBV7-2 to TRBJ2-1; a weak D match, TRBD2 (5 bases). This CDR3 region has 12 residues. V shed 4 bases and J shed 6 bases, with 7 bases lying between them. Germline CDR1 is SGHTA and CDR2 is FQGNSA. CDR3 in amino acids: CASSSLANEQFF. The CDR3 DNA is TGTGCCAGCAGCTCTCTAGCCAATGAGCAGTTCTTC.

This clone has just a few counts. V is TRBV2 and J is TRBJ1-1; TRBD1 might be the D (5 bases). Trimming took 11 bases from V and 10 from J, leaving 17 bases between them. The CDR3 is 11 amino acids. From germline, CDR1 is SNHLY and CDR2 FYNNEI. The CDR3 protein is CARLGVLGAFF. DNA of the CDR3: TGTGCCCGCTTAGGGGTACTCGGAGCTTTCTTT.

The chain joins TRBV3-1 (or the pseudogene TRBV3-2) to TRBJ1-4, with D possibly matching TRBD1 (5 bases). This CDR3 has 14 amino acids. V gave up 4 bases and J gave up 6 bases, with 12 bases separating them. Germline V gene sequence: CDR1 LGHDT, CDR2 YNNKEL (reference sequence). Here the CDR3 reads CASSPGSTHEKLFF. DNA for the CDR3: TGTGCCAGCAGCCCAGGGTCTACGCATGAAAAACTGTTTTTT.

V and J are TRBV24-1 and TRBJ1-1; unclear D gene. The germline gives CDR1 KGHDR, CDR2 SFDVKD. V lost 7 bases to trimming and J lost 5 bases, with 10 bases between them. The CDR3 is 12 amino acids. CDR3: CATRSAGTEAFF. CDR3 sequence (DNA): TGTGCCACCAGAAGCGCGGGGACTGAAGCTTTCTTT.

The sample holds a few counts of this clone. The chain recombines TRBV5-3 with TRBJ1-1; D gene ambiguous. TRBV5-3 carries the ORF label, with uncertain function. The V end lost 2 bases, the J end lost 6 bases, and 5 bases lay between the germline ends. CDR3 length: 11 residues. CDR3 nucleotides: TGTGCCAGAAGCTTCTCAGCTGAAGCTTTCTTT. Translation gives CARSFSAEAFF.

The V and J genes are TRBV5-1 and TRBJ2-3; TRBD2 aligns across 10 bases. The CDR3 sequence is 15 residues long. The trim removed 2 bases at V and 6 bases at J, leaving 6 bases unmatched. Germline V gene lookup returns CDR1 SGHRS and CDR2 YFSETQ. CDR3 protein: CASSFTAGGPDTQYF. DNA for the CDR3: TGCGCCAGCAGCTTTACAGCGGGAGGGCCCGATACGCAGTATTTT. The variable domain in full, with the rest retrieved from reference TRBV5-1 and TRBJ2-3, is KAGVTQTPRYLIKTRGQQVTLSCSPISGHRSVSWYQQTPGQGLQFLFEYFSETQRNKGNFPGRFSGRQFSNSRSEMNVSTLELGDSALYLCASSFTAGGPDTQYFGPGTRLTVL.

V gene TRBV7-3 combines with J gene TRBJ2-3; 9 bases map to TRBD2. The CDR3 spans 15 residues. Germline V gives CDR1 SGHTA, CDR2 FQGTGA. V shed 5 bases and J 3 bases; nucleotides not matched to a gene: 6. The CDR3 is CASSKAGGSTDTQYF. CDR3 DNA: TGTGCCAGCAGCAAAGCGGGAGGAAGTACAGATACGCAGTATTTT.

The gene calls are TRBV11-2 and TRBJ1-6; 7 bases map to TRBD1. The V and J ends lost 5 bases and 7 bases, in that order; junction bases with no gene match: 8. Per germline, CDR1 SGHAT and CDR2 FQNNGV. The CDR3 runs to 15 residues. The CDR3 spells CASSSREGANSPLHF. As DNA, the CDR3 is TGTGCCAGCAGCAGCCGGGAGGGGGCGAATTCACCCCTCCACTTT.